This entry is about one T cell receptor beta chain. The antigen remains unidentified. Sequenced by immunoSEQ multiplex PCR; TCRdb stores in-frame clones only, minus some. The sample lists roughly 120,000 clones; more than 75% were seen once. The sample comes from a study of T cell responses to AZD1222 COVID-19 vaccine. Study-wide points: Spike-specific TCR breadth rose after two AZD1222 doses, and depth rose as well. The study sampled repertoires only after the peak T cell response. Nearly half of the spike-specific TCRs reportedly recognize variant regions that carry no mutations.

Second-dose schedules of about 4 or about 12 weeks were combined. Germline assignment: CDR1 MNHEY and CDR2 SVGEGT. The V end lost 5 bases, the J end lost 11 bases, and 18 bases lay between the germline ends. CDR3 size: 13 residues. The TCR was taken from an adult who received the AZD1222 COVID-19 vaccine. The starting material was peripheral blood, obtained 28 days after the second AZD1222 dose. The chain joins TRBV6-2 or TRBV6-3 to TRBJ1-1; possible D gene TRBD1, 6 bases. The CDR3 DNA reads TGTGCCAGCAGTGGAACAGGGAAGTTGGAGGCTTTCTTT. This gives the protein CASSGTGKLEAFF.